The 21 T cell receptor beta chains given below trace back to one sample, sequenced in a study of molecular identifiers for immune sequencing clone quantification (dated by TCRdb to between 2017 and 2018). Receptors were amplified or captured by PCR. For sequencing, a NextSeq 500 was employed. The public reads were reprocessed in TCRdb via fastp at Q25 and MiXCR, keeping in-frame beta chains. Duplicate CDR3 protein sequences are folded into a single record with the most common DNA and genes. The sample contains about 100,000 distinct CDR3 sequences, 30% to 45% of them found a single time. 9.5% to 10% of the sample lies in the top ten. The sample taken for sequencing was naive CD8+ T cells from blood, with Jurkat cell RNA spiked in. According to the study, the label for this sample's cell subset or site signals: FACS-sorted CD8+CD4-CCR7+CD45RA+ naive T cells. The source of these receptors is a human donor in good health. Some libraries in this study had Jurkat cell RNA spiked in.

In its sample, this clonotype was seen a few times. V and J are TRBV19 and TRBJ1-5; D uncertain. Germline V lookup: CDR1 LNHDA, CDR2 SQIVND (reference sequence). CDR3 size: 15 residues. Trimming left V 6 bases short and J 7 bases short, with 19 bases between. The CDR3 nucleotides are TGTGCCAGTAGGCCTGCAGAGTGGGGAGGACAGCCCCAGCATTTT. Its protein is CASRPAEWGGQPQHF.

For this clonotype: This may stem from a read error, because a much larger clone lies one nucleotide away. No conserved phenylalanine or tryptophan ends this CDR3, so it is likely a read error. This rearrangement joins TRBV28 to TRBJ2-7; D is unresolved. CDR3 size: 14 residues. Deletions cut 2 bases from V and 3 bases from J, with 11 bases between. In germline, CDR1 is MDHEN, CDR2 SYDVKM. The CDR3 DNA reads TGTGCCAGCAGTTTACCGGGCTCGGGCTACGAGCAGTACTAC. This encodes CASSLPGSGYEQYY.

The chain recombines TRBV20-1 with TRBJ1-3, with D perhaps TRBD1 (6 bases). V shed 4 bases and J shed 0 bases, with 10 bases lying between them. The CDR3 has 14 residues. Germline lookup yields CDR1 DFQATT and CDR2 SNEGSKA (reference sequence). The DNA for the CDR3 is TGCAGTGCTACGGACAGCGCCTCTGGAAACACCATATATTTT. Translated, it gives CSATDSASGNTIYF.

About this clonotype: A much larger clone lies one base from this, so it may be a read error. V gene TRBV29-1 combines with J gene TRBJ2-6; D tentatively reads TRBD1 or TRBD2 (5 bases each). In germline, CDR1 is SQVTM, CDR2 ANQGSEA. This CDR3 has 11 residues. CDR3 protein: CSAYGANDLTF. CDR3 bases: TGCAGCGCTTACGGGGCCAACGACCTGACTTTC.

To note about this clonotype: Here the CDR3 omits its conserved ending phenylalanine or tryptophan, so a read error is the likely source. The gene calls are TRBV5-5 and TRBJ2-2, with a possible D match to TRBD2 (5 bases). The CDR3 has 15 amino acids. V was clipped by 3 bases and J by 2 bases, with 11 bases between them. Germline CDR1 reads SGHKS; CDR2 reads YYEKEE (reference sequence). The CDR3, as DNA: TGTGCCAGCAGCTACGGACTGTTTAACACCGGGGAGCTGTTTTCT. This codes for CASSYGLFNTGELFS.

The table lists this clonotype with many counts. The chain carries TRBV28 and TRBJ2-5; either TRBD1 or TRBD2 may fit D (6 bases each). V was pared by 1 base and J by 2 bases, with 11 bases between. Germline assignment: CDR1 MDHEN and CDR2 SYDVKM. CDR3 length equals 15 residues. CDR3 nucleotide sequence: TGTGCCAGCAGTTTATCGGGGGCACTACAAGAGACCCAGTACTTC. Residues: CASSLSGALQETQYF. Full variable domain (missing parts from reference TRBV28 and TRBJ2-5): DVKVTQSSRYLVKRTGEKVFLECVQDMDHENMFWYRQDPGLGLRLIYFSYDVKMKEKGDIPEGYSVSREKKERFSLILESASTNQTSMYLCASSLSGALQETQYFGPGTRLLVL.

The chain has TRBV28 and TRBJ2-5; the D gene is possibly TRBD1 (6 bases). CDR1 MDHEN and CDR2 SYDVKM come from the germline V gene. V lost 5 bases to trimming and J lost 5 bases, with 15 bases between them. CDR3 length equals 14 residues. The CDR3 is CASSQLWQGETQYF. CDR3 nucleotides: TGTGCCAGCAGTCAACTTTGGCAGGGGGAGACCCAGTACTTC.

This clonotype occurred a few times. The chain is built from TRBV13 and TRBJ1-1; no reliable D call. CDR3 length: 13 residues. Trimming removed 2 bases at V and 4 bases at J, with 8 bases between. Germline V gene lookup returns CDR1 PRHDT and CDR2 FYEKMQ (reference sequence). CDR3 DNA sequence: TGTGCCAGCAGCTTATGGGCGATCACTGAAGCTTTCTTT. Translation gives CASSLWAITEAFF.

This chain uses TRBV27 with TRBJ1-5; D remains ambiguous. This CDR3 has 15 amino acids. Trimming pared 3 bases from V and 2 bases from J, leaving 11 bases between. Germline values: CDR1 MNHEY, CDR2 SMNVEV (reference sequence). CDR3: CASSLRGVGNQPQHF. The CDR3 DNA follows: TGTGCCAGCAGTTTGCGGGGAGTCGGCAATCAGCCCCAGCATTTT.

This clonotype occurred a few times. The chain combines TRBV10-2 with TRBJ1-1; D gene uncertain. Germline loops: CDR1 WSHSY, CDR2 SAAADI. The CDR3 has 13 amino acids. Between the trimmed V and J ends, which lost 2 bases and 1 base, there was a span of 5 bases. The CDR3 spells CASSEARNTEAFF. The CDR3 coding sequence is TGCGCCAGCAGTGAGGCAAGGAACACTGAAGCTTTCTTT.

The chain carries TRBV27 and TRBJ1-6; maybe TRBD1 (5 bases). Germline V lookup: CDR1 MNHEY, CDR2 SMNVEV (reference sequence). The CDR3 totals 15 residues. The V end lost 5 bases, the J end lost 9 bases, and 17 bases lay between the germline ends. The CDR3 here is CASSPSEGFSSPLHF. The CDR3, as DNA: TGTGCCAGCAGTCCATCGGAGGGGTTTAGTTCACCCCTCCACTTT.

V gene TRBV11-2 combines with J gene TRBJ2-2; no clear D. The CDR3 loop spans 13 amino acids. Germline V gives CDR1 SGHAT, CDR2 FQNNGV. Trimming left V 6 bases short and J 3 bases short, with 8 bases between. The CDR3 sequence is CASSNKYTGELFF. The CDR3 coding sequence is TGTGCCAGCAGTAATAAGTACACCGGGGAGCTGTTTTTT. Drawing the rest from reference TRBV11-2 and TRBJ2-2, the complete variable domain is EAGVAQSPRYKIIEKRQSVAFWCNPISGHATLYWYQQILGQGPKLLIQFQNNGVVDDSQLPKDRFSAERLKGVDSTLKIQPAKLEDSAVYLCASSNKYTGELFFGEGSRLTVL.

This sequence joins TRBV12-3 or TRBV12-4 and TRBJ2-3; no firm D call. V shed 6 bases and J shed 1 base, with 14 bases lying between them. CDR3 length: 15 residues. The CDR3 DNA is TGTGCCAGCAGCCCGACGGGCAGGCGCACAGATACGCAGTATTTT. Its protein is CASSPTGRRTDTQYF.

This clonotype was detected a few times. The rearrangement joins TRBV28 to TRBJ2-3; 9 nucleotides match TRBD2. This CDR3 has 18 residues. Germline CDR1 is MDHEN and CDR2 is SYDVKM. With 4 bases clipped from V and 2 bases from J, the junction kept 13 bases outside the gene matches. The CDR3 spells CASSSQPSGTLLTDTQYF. CDR3 in DNA: TGTGCCAGCAGTTCCCAGCCTAGCGGGACCCTTCTCACAGATACGCAGTATTTT.

This rearrangement joins TRBV2 to TRBJ1-1; TRBD1 might be the D (6 bases). The V gene's germline CDR1 is SNHLY and CDR2 FYNNEI. This CDR3 is built from 16 residues. Deletions cut 3 bases from V and 0 bases from J, with 14 bases between. CDR3 DNA: TGTGCCAGCAGTGAGTCGGACAGCACCGTGAACACTGAAGCTTTCTTT. This encodes CASSESDSTVNTEAFF.

This chain's CDR3 is CASSFGWQGAYEQYF. The DNA of the CDR3 is TGTGCCAGCAGCTTTGGGTGGCAGGGGGCCTACGAGCAGTACTTC. This rearrangement joins TRBV7-2 to TRBJ2-7; 7 nucleotides align to TRBD1. Germline V lookup: CDR1 SGHTA, CDR2 FQGNSA. Unmatched junction bases numbered 7, after V lost 3 bases and J lost 2 bases. This CDR3 region has 15 residues.

This clonotype was detected a few times. The chain couples TRBV27 to TRBJ2-3; D is undetermined. The CDR3 extends over 12 amino acids. Germline V lookup: CDR1 MNHEY, CDR2 SMNVEV (reference sequence). Deletions cut 6 bases from V and 6 bases from J, with 10 bases between. The CDR3 DNA is TGTGCCAGCAGAGGCCACACGGATACGCAGTATTTT. Its translation is CASRGHTDTQYF.

The V gene is TRBV5-6, the J gene TRBJ1-2; TRBD1 might be the D (5 bases). Germline V gene data show CDR1 as SGHDT and CDR2 as YYEEEE. The CDR3 is 13 residues long. V gave up 5 bases and J gave up 9 bases, with 17 bases separating them. The CDR3: CASRDGTPGSYTF. The CDR3 DNA follows: TGTGCCAGCAGGGACGGGACTCCCGGAAGCTACACCTTC. The variable domain in full, completed from reference TRBV5-6 and TRBJ1-2, reads DAGVTQSPTHLIKTRGQQVTLRCSPKSGHDTVSWYQQALGQGPQFIFQYYEEEERQRGNFPDRFSGHQFPNYSSELNVNALLLGDSALYLCASRDGTPGSYTFGSGTRLTVV.

In the case of this clonotype: One base away lies a much larger clone, so this may be a sequencing read error. The chain uses TRBV7-9 and TRBJ2-3, with D unresolved. The CDR3 runs 12 residues. Germline CDR1 and CDR2: SEHNR and FQNEAQ (reference sequence). As DNA, the CDR3 is TGTGCCGGCAGCCCCCTAATAGATACGCAGTATTTT. It yields the protein CAGSPLIDTQYF.

This clonotype showed up just a few times. The chain uses TRBV28 and TRBJ2-1; D ambiguous. This CDR3 is 15 amino acids long. Germline V gives CDR1 MDHEN, CDR2 SYDVKM. Deletions cut 1 base from V and 5 bases from J, with 12 bases between. CDR3 sequence: CASSLFIQRDNEQFF. Written as DNA, the CDR3 is TGTGCCAGCAGTTTATTCATTCAACGGGACAATGAGCAGTTCTTC.

To note about this clonotype: A much larger clone sits a single nucleotide away, making a read error possible. The rearrangement uses TRBV7-9 and TRBJ2-1; 7 nucleotides align to TRBD2. Germline V gives CDR1 SEHNR, CDR2 FQNEAQ (reference sequence). The CDR3 is 16 residues long. V gave up 7 bases and J gave up 8 bases; unmatched junction bases: 17. CDR3 DNA: TGTGCCAGCACCAAATTAGAGGGAGGGCCGGTCCATGAGCAGTTCTTC. Translating it yields CASTKLEGGPVHEQFF. Filled out from reference TRBV7-9 and TRBJ2-1, the complete variable domain reads DTGVSQNPRHKITKRGQNVTFRCDPISEHNRLYWYRQTLGQGPEFLTYFQNEAQLEKSRLLSDRFSAERPKGSFSTLEIQRTEQGDSAMYLCASTKLEGGPVHEQFFGPGTRLTVL.